This TCR beta chain was observed in a study of response to subunit inactivated influenza vaccine. Comment on this clonotype: The antigen is unknown.

Findings of the study overall: There was a suggestion from the authors that each seasonal influenza vaccination recruits few new T cells.

TCRdb redid the calling of the RT-PCR reads with MiXCR, one entry per CDR3 protein. The table includes 600,000 to 850,000 distinct CDR3 sequences, less than 15% detected once. The sample here was PBMCs from blood, taken around 15 days before vaccination. This clonotype originated in a man aged 50 or older who received an inactivated influenza vaccine.

The CDR3 DNA is TGCAGCGTTGGTTGGGGGCAGGGGAGCACAGATACGCAGTATTTT. Encoded protein: CSVGWGQGSTDTQYF. The genes are TRBV29-1 and TRBJ2-3; TRBD1 is a possible D gene (6 bases). CDR1 is SQVTM and CDR2 is ANQGSEA in the germline V gene. Trimming took off 4 bases at V and 0 bases at J, with 14 bases between the two ends. CDR3 length equals 15 residues.